One sample yielded the 19 T cell receptor beta chains listed below, sequenced in a study of blood T cell repertoires in COVID-19. Some clones are missing from TCRdb's copy, which holds only in-frame ones; the method was immunoSEQ multiplex PCR. Of approximately 300,000 clones listed, around 90% are singletons. Input material: PBMCs or T cells enriched from blood (not recorded which). Receptors were obtained from a woman under 30 with acute COVID-19.

This chain uses TRBV11-2 with TRBJ1-4, with 9 positions matching TRBD1. CDR3 length: 15 residues. The germline CDR1 and CDR2 sequences are SGHAT and FQNNGV. The V and J ends lost 5 bases and 8 bases, in that order; junction bases with no gene match: 9. The CDR3 nucleotides are TGTGCCAGCAGCCTAGGGACAGGGCGGAGAGAAAAACTGTTTTTT. This translates into CASSLGTGRREKLFF. The entire variable domain, with the rest obtained from reference TRBV11-2 and TRBJ1-4, is as follows: EAGVAQSPRYKIIEKRQSVAFWCNPISGHATLYWYQQILGQGPKLLIQFQNNGVVDDSQLPKDRFSAERLKGVDSTLKIQPAKLEDSAVYLCASSLGTGRREKLFFGSGTQLSVL.

The chain employs TRBV14 and TRBJ1-1, with D unclear. Between the trimmed V and J ends, which lost 1 base and 11 bases, there was a span of 14 bases. There are 13 residues in the CDR3. Germline V gene lookup returns CDR1 SGHDN and CDR2 FVKESK. The CDR3: CASSQGNARMAFF. CDR3 nucleotide sequence: TGTGCCAGCAGCCAAGGGAACGCCAGGATGGCTTTCTTT.

The chain employs TRBV2 and TRBJ2-1; TRBD2 aligns across 8 bases. This CDR3 is built from 13 residues. J was trimmed by 7 bases and V by 3 bases; bases with no gene match: 2. The germline V gene has CDR1 SNHLY and CDR2 FYNNEI. CDR3 DNA sequence: TGTGCCAGCAGTGAGCTAGCGGGTAATGAGCAGTTCTTC. Translation: CASSELAGNEQFF.

V gene TRBV1 combines with J gene TRBJ2-7; TRBD2, the table's D call, was not compared with the DNA. TRBV1 is flagged as a pseudogene. The CDR3 is 19 amino acids. CDR3: CTSSQDLGLAGPSSYEQYF. The CDR3 DNA reads TGCACCAGCAGCCAAGATCTTGGCCTAGCGGGCCCGAGCTCCTACGAGCAGTACTTC.

The J gene is TRBJ2-1, the V gene TRBV18; TRBD2 matches 8 bases. The CDR3 runs 16 residues. J gave up 8 bases and V 4 bases, and 13 bases lay outside the gene matches. Per the germline V gene, CDR1 is KGHSH and CDR2 is LQKENI. CDR3 sequence reads: CASSRGIEGLGDEQFF. In DNA form, the CDR3 reads TGTGCCAGCTCACGCGGCATCGAGGGACTAGGGGATGAGCAGTTCTTC.

The chain recombines TRBV6-1 with TRBJ2-2; 7 nucleotides align to TRBD1. The CDR3 sequence is 16 residues long. Germline V lookup: CDR1 MNHNS, CDR2 SASEGT. Trimming at V came to 1 base and at J to 5 bases, leaving 7 bases not matched to a gene. This CDR3 is CASSEGTGGSTGELFF. DNA of the CDR3: TGTGCCAGCAGTGAAGGGACAGGTGGTTCAACCGGGGAGCTGTTTTTT.

This rearrangement joins TRBV27 to TRBJ2-4; TRBD1 agrees at 7 bases. The germline V gene has CDR1 MNHEY and CDR2 SMNVEV (reference sequence). V shed 4 bases, J shed 6 bases, and the junction held 6 bases outside the gene matches. CDR3 length: 14 amino acids. This CDR3 is CASSSTGVGNIQYF. The CDR3 DNA follows: TGTGCCAGCAGTTCTACAGGGGTGGGAAACATTCAGTACTTC.

The chain is built from TRBV4-2 and TRBJ2-1; TRBD2 matches at 9 bases. Germline V gene lookup returns CDR1 LGHNA and CDR2 YNFKEQ. The CDR3 runs to 20 residues. J lost 0 bases, V lost 0 bases, and 12 bases had no gene match. The CDR3 reads CASSQEVVAGVVGSYNEQFF. CDR3 DNA sequence: TGTGCCAGCAGCCAAGAGGTCGTAGCGGGAGTAGTCGGCTCCTACAATGAGCAGTTCTTC.

CDR3 sequence reads: CASSLQTGPDTQYF. For the CDR3, the DNA is TGTGCCAGCAGTTTGCAGACAGGGCCAGATACGCAGTATTTT. The chain couples TRBV28 to TRBJ2-3; the match to TRBD1 covers 7 bases. The CDR3 contains 14 residues. The germline V gene has CDR1 MDHEN and CDR2 SYDVKM. The V and J ends lost 3 bases and 4 bases, in that order; junction bases with no gene match: 4.

The genes are TRBV7-9 and TRBJ1-2, with TRBD1 matching over 9 bases. Trimming took 5 bases from V and 6 from J; bases not matched to a gene: 7. Germline assignment: CDR1 SEHNR and CDR2 FQNEAQ (reference sequence). The CDR3 is 14 amino acids. The CDR3 sequence: CASSQLGTGNGYTF. The CDR3 nucleotides are TGTGCCAGCAGCCAGTTAGGGACAGGGAATGGCTACACCTTC.

This CDR3 is CASSEPPTSGQETQYF. Written as DNA, the CDR3 is TGTGCCAGCAGCGAGCCCCCGACTAGCGGTCAAGAGACCCAGTACTTC. J is TRBJ2-5 and V is TRBV9, with 9 bases fitting TRBD2. The V segment lost 3 bases and the J segment 2 bases; nucleotides outside the gene matches: 8. Germline CDR1 and CDR2: SGDLS and YYNGEE. This CDR3 has 16 residues.

This clone was seen a handful of times. The CDR3 loop reads CASSHRNTEAFF. The CDR3 DNA sequence: TGTGCCAGCAGCCACAGGAACACTGAAGCTTTCTTT. The chain couples TRBV2 to TRBJ1-1; no definite D call. Trimming left V 6 bases short and J 1 base short, with 6 bases between. The germline gives CDR1 SNHLY, CDR2 FYNNEI. CDR3 length: 12 residues.

The chain employs TRBV6-5 and TRBJ2-1; TRBD1 matches 7 bases. CDR1 is MNHEY and CDR2 is SVGAGI in the germline V gene. The V and J ends lost 5 bases and 0 bases, in that order; junction bases with no gene match: 4. The CDR3 is made up of 15 amino acids. CDR3 protein: CASSKTGSSYNEQFF. In DNA, the CDR3 is TGTGCCAGCAGTAAGACAGGGAGCTCCTACAATGAGCAGTTCTTC.

The V gene is TRBV11-3, the J gene TRBJ2-1, with 9 positions matching TRBD2. Trimming cost V 0 bases and J 4 bases; bases outside gene matches: 7. This CDR3 region has 17 residues. Germline V gives CDR1 SGHNT, CDR2 YENEEA. CDR3 coding DNA: TGTGCCAGCAGCTTAGATTCCGGGGCGGGAGGGTACAATGAGCAGTTCTTC. This gives the protein CASSLDSGAGGYNEQFF.

The CDR3: CASSSPQGEDEAFF. The CDR3 bases are TGCGCCAGCAGCTCACCGCAGGGGGAGGATGAAGCTTTCTTT. The rearrangement uses TRBV5-1 and TRBJ1-1; TRBD1 aligns across 7 bases. From germline, CDR1 is SGHRS and CDR2 YFSETQ. Trimming at V came to 3 bases and at J to 7 bases, leaving 9 bases not matched to a gene. The CDR3 contains 14 residues.

V gene TRBV3-1 (or the pseudogene TRBV3-2) combines with J gene TRBJ2-7, with 15 bases aligning to TRBD2. The V and J ends lost 4 bases and 6 bases, in that order; junction bases with no gene match: 4. This CDR3 region has 15 residues. From germline, CDR1 is LGHDT and CDR2 YNNKEL (reference sequence). The CDR3 loop is CASSRGLAGGAEQYF. The CDR3 DNA is TGTGCCAGCAGCCGCGGACTAGCGGGAGGGGCCGAGCAGTACTTC.

This clone has just one count. This chain links TRBV28 with TRBJ2-5; D may be TRBD2 (6 bases). The CDR3 runs 15 residues. V lost 6 bases to trimming and J lost 2 bases, with 16 bases between them. Germline V gives CDR1 MDHEN, CDR2 SYDVKM. CDR3 bases: TGTGCCAGCAGCCAGGGACTGCCCATTCAAGAGACCCAGTACTTC. Residues: CASSQGLPIQETQYF. Together with reference TRBV28 and TRBJ2-5, the CDR3 gives the full variable domain: DVKVTQSSRYLVKRTGEKVFLECVQDMDHENMFWYRQDPGLGLRLIYFSYDVKMKEKGDIPEGYSVSREKKERFSLILESASTNQTSMYLCASSQGLPIQETQYFGPGTRLLVL.

This sequence joins TRBV12-5 and TRBJ1-5, with D unresolved. V was cut by 5 bases and J by 7 bases, with 12 bases left in between. There are 13 residues in the CDR3. Per germline, CDR1 LGHNT and CDR2 FRNRAP. The CDR3 coding sequence is TGTGCTAGTGGTCACCTCCGAGGGCAGCCCCAGCATTTT. Its protein product is CASGHLRGQPQHF.

The chain employs TRBV27 and TRBJ2-7; TRBD2 matches 11 bases. Germline V gene lookup returns CDR1 MNHEY and CDR2 SMNVEV (reference sequence). This CDR3 is 21 amino acids long. With 6 bases clipped from V and 2 bases from J, the junction kept 24 bases outside the gene matches. The DNA for the CDR3 is TGTGCCAGCAGAAACTACGCTTGGACTAGCGGGCCCCTCCCCTATACCTACGAGCAGTACTTC. It specifies CASRNYAWTSGPLPYTYEQYF.